The 20 T cell receptor beta chains presented below share a single source sample, sequenced in a study of human T cells and chemical hapten exposure. This sample's time point: healthy volunteer bleed at 2 weeks. The template was total RNA from unfractionated whole blood. TCRdb redid the calling of the RACE reads with MiXCR, one entry per CDR3 protein. Of some 93,000 distinct CDR3 sequences listed, around 9% are singletons. Input material: whole blood. The source of these receptors is a female donor in good health. Some clones in this sample may be carry-over from other donors' samples.

This clonotype was counted a single time. This chain uses TRBV2 with TRBJ1-1; the D gene is possibly TRBD1 (6 bases). CDR1 and CDR2 from the germline V gene are SNHLY and FYNNEI. The CDR3 has 14 amino acids. Trimming stripped 7 bases from V and 1 base from J, with 13 bases between. The CDR3 region is CASNPGQPNTEAFF. The CDR3 DNA reads TGTGCCAGCAACCCGGGACAACCGAACACTGAAGCTTTCTTT.

V and J are TRBV7-8 and TRBJ1-5; 7 bases align to TRBD1. There are 15 residues in the CDR3. Trimming cost V 5 bases and J 0 bases; bases outside gene matches: 4. Germline V gene data show CDR1 as SGHVS and CDR2 as FQNEAQ. The CDR3 DNA reads as TGTGCCAGCAGCCCGACAGGGTCTAGCAATCAGCCCCAGCATTTT. As protein: CASSPTGSSNQPQHF. Full variable domain (missing parts from reference TRBV7-8 and TRBJ1-5): GAGVSQSPRYKVAKRGQDVALRCDPISGHVSLFWYQQALGQGPEFLTYFQNEAQLDKSGLPSDRFFAERPEGSVSTLKIQRTQQEDSAVYLCASSPTGSSNQPQHFGDGTRLSIL.

This clonotype was recorded a few times. The rearrangement uses TRBV20-1 and TRBJ2-7; 7 bases fit TRBD2. Germline trimming cut 6 bases from V and 3 bases from J; bases unmatched to any gene: 8. The V gene's germline CDR1 is DFQATT and CDR2 SNEGSKA (reference sequence). The CDR3 length is 13 residues. CDR3 in DNA: TGCAGTGCCCGGGAGGCCCAGCACTACGAGCAGTACTTC. It codes for CSAREAQHYEQYF.

The chain carries TRBV6-1 and TRBJ2-1; D remains unclear. Germline CDR1 is MNHNS and CDR2 is SASEGT. CDR3 size: 17 residues. Trimming removed 5 bases at V and 0 bases at J, with 17 bases between. CDR3 sequence: CASSPRPPASSYNEQFF. The CDR3 nucleotides are TGTGCCAGCAGTCCCCGGCCCCCCGCGAGCTCCTACAATGAGCAGTTCTTC.

Many counts were recorded for this clonotype. V gene TRBV7-2 combines with J gene TRBJ2-5; no clear D gene. Germline CDR1 reads SGHTA; CDR2 reads FQGNSA. The CDR3 runs 15 residues. V lost 2 bases and J lost 2, with 12 bases in between. The CDR3 sequence is CASSLFSVDQETQYF. Here the CDR3 DNA reads TGTGCCAGCAGCTTATTTTCGGTTGATCAAGAGACCCAGTACTTC.

This clonotype was counted ten times or more. This rearrangement joins TRBV4-1 to TRBJ1-1; D ambiguous. The CDR3 extends over 11 amino acids. Germline lookup yields CDR1 MGHRA and CDR2 YSYEKL. V shed 11 bases and J shed 3 bases, with 10 bases lying between them. The CDR3 nucleotides are TGCGCCTCCAGTGGTGACACTGAAGCTTTCTTT. It is translated as CASSGDTEAFF.

The chain couples TRBV5-1 to TRBJ1-2; D call uncertain. V was trimmed by 4 bases and J by 1 base, leaving 23 bases between them. The CDR3 covers 18 residues. Germline V gene lookup returns CDR1 SGHRS and CDR2 YFSETQ. Written as DNA, the CDR3 is TGCGCCAGCAGCCCGTACCTCGGAGTGTGGGAGAATAACTATGGCTACACCTTC. Its protein product is CASSPYLGVWENNYGYTF. Combining the CDR3 with reference TRBV5-1 and TRBJ1-2 gives the whole variable domain KAGVTQTPRYLIKTRGQQVTLSCSPISGHRSVSWYQQTPGQGLQFLFEYFSETQRNKGNFPGRFSGRQFSNSRSEMNVSTLELGDSALYLCASSPYLGVWENNYGYTFGSGTRLTVV.

The gene calls are TRBV4-1 and TRBJ1-5; possibly TRBD1 for D (5 bases). Germline CDR1 and CDR2: MGHRA and YSYEKL. The CDR3 is 17 residues long. V was cut by 2 bases and J by 0 bases, with 14 bases left in between. CDR3 sequence reads: CASSQPGGGNSNQPQHF. CDR3 in DNA: TGCGCCAGCAGCCAACCGGGGGGAGGGAATAGCAATCAGCCCCAGCATTTT.

This clonotype showed up many times. The chain has TRBV20-1 and TRBJ2-2; weak D call: TRBD2 (7 bases). The germline gives CDR1 DFQATT, CDR2 SNEGSKA (reference sequence). The CDR3 length is 16 residues. The V and J ends lost 0 bases and 3 bases respectively, with 14 bases between them. The CDR3 reads CSARDLGGGDTGELFF. The CDR3 bases are TGCAGTGCTAGAGATTTAGGGGGGGGGGACACCGGGGAGCTGTTTTTT.

This clonotype was seen only a few times. This chain links TRBV20-1 with TRBJ2-5, with TRBD1 matching 7 bases. Germline V CDR1 and CDR2: DFQATT, SNEGSKA (reference sequence). The junction had 7 bases not matched to a gene; V was cut back by 6 bases and J by 3 bases. The CDR3 contains 13 residues. CDR3 amino acids: CSARQGQKETQYF. CDR3 in DNA: TGCAGTGCGAGACAGGGACAAAAAGAGACCCAGTACTTC.

This clonotype was observed a handful of times. The rearrangement uses TRBV28 and TRBJ1-2; 9 nucleotides agree with TRBD1. V dropped 6 bases and J dropped 2; count of bases not matched to a gene: 7. This CDR3 has 15 amino acids. Germline loops: CDR1 MDHEN, CDR2 SYDVKM. The CDR3 protein is CASRADRGDNYGYTF. The CDR3, as DNA: TGTGCCAGCAGGGCCGACAGGGGGGACAACTATGGCTACACCTTC.

This clonotype was seen a few times. The J gene is TRBJ2-3, the V gene TRBV7-2, with unresolved D. This CDR3 contains 15 residues. CDR1 is SGHTA and CDR2 is FQGNSA in the germline V gene. The ends were cut back, 1 base at V and 2 bases at J, with 10 bases in the middle. The CDR3 DNA reads as TGTGCCAGCAGCTTAGGAGCAGGATACACAGATACGCAGTATTTT. Its translation: CASSLGAGYTDTQYF.

The gene calls are TRBV7-9 and TRBJ2-7, with 7 nucleotides matching TRBD2. The V and J ends lost 3 bases and 5 bases, in that order; junction bases with no gene match: 10. Germline V gene sequence: CDR1 SEHNR, CDR2 FQNEAQ (reference sequence). This CDR3 contains 15 residues. Written as DNA, the CDR3 is TGTGCCAGCAGCTTTGCGCGGGAGCCCTTCGACGAGCAGTACTTC. This codes for CASSFAREPFDEQYF. Looking up the rest from reference TRBV7-9 and TRBJ2-7 gives the full variable domain: DTGVSQNPRHKITKRGQNVTFRCDPISEHNRLYWYRQTLGQGPEFLTYFQNEAQLEKSRLLSDRFSAERPKGSFSTLEIQRTEQGDSAMYLCASSFAREPFDEQYFGPGTRLTVT.

V and J are TRBV12-3 or TRBV12-4 and TRBJ2-3, with TRBD1 identical over 7 bases. The CDR3 spans 17 residues. V dropped 4 bases and J dropped 6; count of bases not matched to a gene: 16. CDR3 loop: CASSSRLTGPPTDTQYF. DNA of the CDR3: TGTGCCAGCAGTTCCCGGTTGACAGGGCCACCCACGGATACGCAGTATTTT.

The chain recombines TRBV30 with TRBJ1-1; D is undetermined. Germline values: CDR1 GTSNPN, CDR2 SVGIG (reference sequence). This CDR3 is 14 amino acids long. V shed 7 bases and J shed 6 bases, with 21 bases lying between them. The CDR3, as DNA: TGTGCCTCCCTCTCCCGCACCACTGGGGCTGAAGCTTTCTTT. Translating it yields CASLSRTTGAEAFF.

This chain connects TRBV11-3 to TRBJ2-1; possibly TRBD2 for D (5 bases). The CDR3 extends over 15 amino acids. The ends were cut back, 2 bases at V and 2 bases at J, with 10 bases in the middle. CDR1 and CDR2 from the germline V gene are SGHNT and YENEEA. CDR3 nucleotide sequence: TGTGCCAGCAGCTTAAGCGGATCCCCCTACAATGAGCAGTTCTTC. This encodes CASSLSGSPYNEQFF.

The gene calls are TRBV12-3 or TRBV12-4 and TRBJ1-3, with no clear D. This CDR3 is built from 14 residues. V gave up 5 bases and J gave up 0 bases, with 8 bases separating them. The CDR3 sequence: CASSRLSSGNTIYF. CDR3 DNA: TGTGCCAGCAGTAGACTAAGCTCTGGAAACACCATATATTTT.

The V gene is TRBV5-1, the J gene TRBJ2-1, with D unclear. Trimming left V 0 bases short and J 3 bases short, with 7 bases between. The CDR3 has 14 residues. Germline V gene sequence: CDR1 SGHRS, CDR2 YFSETQ. CDR3 nucleotides: TGCGCCAGCAGCTTGGAAGCTAGCTACAATGAGCAGTTCTTC. Amino acids: CASSLEASYNEQFF.

This clonotype has ten or more counts. The V and J genes are TRBV7-9 and TRBJ1-2; no firm D call. V lost 5 bases, J lost 8 bases, and 18 bases lay in between. CDR1 SEHNR and CDR2 FQNEAQ come from the germline V gene (reference sequence). CDR3 length equals 14 residues. The CDR3 DNA is TGTGCCAGCAGCAGAAGCCCCAAGGCGGAAGGCTACACCTTC. It codes for CASSRSPKAEGYTF. The whole variable domain, filled in from reference TRBV7-9 and TRBJ1-2, reads DTGVSQNPRHKITKRGQNVTFRCDPISEHNRLYWYRQTLGQGPEFLTYFQNEAQLEKSRLLSDRFSAERPKGSFSTLEIQRTEQGDSAMYLCASSRSPKAEGYTFGSGTRLTVV.

This clonotype was detected ten times or more. V gene TRBV20-1 combines with J gene TRBJ2-7; D is ambiguous. The ends were cut back, 0 bases at V and 5 bases at J, with 14 bases in the middle. The CDR3 loop spans 14 amino acids. Germline V gives CDR1 DFQATT, CDR2 SNEGSKA (reference sequence). This CDR3 reads CSARDGEGIHEQYF. The CDR3 DNA reads as TGCAGTGCTAGAGATGGAGAAGGGATCCACGAGCAGTACTTC.